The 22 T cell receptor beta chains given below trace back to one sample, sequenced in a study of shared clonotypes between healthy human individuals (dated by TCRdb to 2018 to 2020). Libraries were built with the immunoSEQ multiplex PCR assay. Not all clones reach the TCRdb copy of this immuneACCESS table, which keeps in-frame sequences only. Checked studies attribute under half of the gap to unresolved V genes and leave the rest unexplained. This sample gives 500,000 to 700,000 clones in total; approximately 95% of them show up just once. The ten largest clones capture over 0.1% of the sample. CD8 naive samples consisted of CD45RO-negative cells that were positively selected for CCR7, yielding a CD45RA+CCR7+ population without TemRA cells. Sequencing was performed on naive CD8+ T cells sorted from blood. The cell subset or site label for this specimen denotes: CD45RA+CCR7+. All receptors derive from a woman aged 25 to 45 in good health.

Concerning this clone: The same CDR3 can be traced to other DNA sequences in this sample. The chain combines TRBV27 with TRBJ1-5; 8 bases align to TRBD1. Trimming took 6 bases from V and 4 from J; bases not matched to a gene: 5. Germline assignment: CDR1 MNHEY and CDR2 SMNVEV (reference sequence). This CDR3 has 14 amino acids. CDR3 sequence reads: CASSLTGGNQPQHF. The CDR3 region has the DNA TGTGCCAGCAGCCTAACAGGGGGTAATCAGCCCCAGCATTTT.

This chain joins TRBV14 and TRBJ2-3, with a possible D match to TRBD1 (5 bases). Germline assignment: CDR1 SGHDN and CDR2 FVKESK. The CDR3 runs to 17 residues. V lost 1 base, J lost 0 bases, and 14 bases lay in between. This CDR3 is CASSQVGQPTSTDTQYF. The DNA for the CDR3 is TGTGCCAGCAGCCAAGTGGGGCAGCCAACTAGCACAGATACGCAGTATTTT.

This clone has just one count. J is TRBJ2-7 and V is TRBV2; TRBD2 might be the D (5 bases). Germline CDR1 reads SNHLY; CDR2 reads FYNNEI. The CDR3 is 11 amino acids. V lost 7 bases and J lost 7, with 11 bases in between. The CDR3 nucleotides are TGTGCCAGCATGGGAGTCTTAGAGCAGTACTTC. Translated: CASMGVLEQYF.

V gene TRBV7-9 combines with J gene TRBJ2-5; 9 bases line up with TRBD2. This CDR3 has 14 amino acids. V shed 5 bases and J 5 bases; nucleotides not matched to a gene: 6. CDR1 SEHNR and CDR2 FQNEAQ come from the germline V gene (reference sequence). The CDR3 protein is CASSPSGTGETQYF. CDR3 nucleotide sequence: TGTGCCAGCAGCCCTAGCGGGACCGGGGAGACCCAGTACTTC.

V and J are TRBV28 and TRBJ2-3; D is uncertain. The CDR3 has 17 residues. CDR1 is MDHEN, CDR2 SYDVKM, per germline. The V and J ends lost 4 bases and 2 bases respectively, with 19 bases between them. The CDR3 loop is CASSSPTRYGLTDTQYF. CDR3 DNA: TGTGCCAGCAGTTCCCCGACTCGATACGGCCTCACAGATACGCAGTATTTT.

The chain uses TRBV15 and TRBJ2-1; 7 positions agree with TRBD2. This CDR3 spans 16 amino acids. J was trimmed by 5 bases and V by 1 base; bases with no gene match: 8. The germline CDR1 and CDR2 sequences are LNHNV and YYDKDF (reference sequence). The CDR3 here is CATSRGGEGRDNEQFF. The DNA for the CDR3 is TGTGCCACCAGCAGAGGAGGGGAGGGACGGGACAATGAGCAGTTCTTC.

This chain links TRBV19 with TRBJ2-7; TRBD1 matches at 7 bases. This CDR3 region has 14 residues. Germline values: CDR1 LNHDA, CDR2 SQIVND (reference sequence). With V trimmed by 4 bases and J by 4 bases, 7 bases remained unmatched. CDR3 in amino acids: CASSTRDSGYEQYF. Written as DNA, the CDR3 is TGTGCCAGTAGTACACGGGACAGTGGGTACGAGCAGTACTTC.

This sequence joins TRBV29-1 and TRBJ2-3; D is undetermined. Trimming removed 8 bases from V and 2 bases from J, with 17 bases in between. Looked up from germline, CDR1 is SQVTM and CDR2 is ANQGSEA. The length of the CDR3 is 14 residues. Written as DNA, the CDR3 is TGCAGCACTGAGGTTTTAAGGGTCACAGATACGCAGTATTTT. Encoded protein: CSTEVLRVTDTQYF.

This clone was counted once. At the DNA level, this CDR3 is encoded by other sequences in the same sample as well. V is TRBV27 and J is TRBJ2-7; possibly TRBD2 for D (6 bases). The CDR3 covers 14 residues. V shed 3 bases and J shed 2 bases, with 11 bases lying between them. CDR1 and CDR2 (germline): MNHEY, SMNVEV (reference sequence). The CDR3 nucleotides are TGTGCCAGCAGTTTCGGGACTGACACCTACGAGCAGTACTTC. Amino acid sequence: CASSFGTDTYEQYF.

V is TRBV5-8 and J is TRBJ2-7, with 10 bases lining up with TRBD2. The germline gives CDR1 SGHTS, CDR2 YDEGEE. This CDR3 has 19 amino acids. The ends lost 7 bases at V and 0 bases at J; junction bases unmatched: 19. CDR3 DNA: TGTGCCAGCGGACCCGAGGCAGGGAGTAGCGGGAGGTTCTCCTACGAGCAGTACTTC. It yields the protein CASGPEAGSSGRFSYEQYF.

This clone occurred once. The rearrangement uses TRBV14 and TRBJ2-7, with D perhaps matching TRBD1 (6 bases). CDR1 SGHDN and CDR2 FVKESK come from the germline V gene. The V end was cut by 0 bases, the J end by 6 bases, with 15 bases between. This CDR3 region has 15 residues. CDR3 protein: CASSQDLLGAGEQYF. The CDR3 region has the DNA TGTGCCAGCAGCCAAGATCTTCTGGGGGCCGGCGAGCAGTACTTC. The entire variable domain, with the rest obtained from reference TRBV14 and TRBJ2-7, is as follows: EAGVTQFPSHSVIEKGQTVTLRCDPISGHDNLYWYRRVMGKEIKFLLHFVKESKQDESGMPNNRFLAERTGGTYSTLKVQPAELEDSGVYFCASSQDLLGAGEQYFGPGTRLTVT.

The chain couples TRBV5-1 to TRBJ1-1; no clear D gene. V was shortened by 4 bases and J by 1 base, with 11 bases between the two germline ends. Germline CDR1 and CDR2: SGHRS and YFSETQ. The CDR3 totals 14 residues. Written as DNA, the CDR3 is TGCGCCAGCAGCGTCCGGGGAGGGAACACTGAAGCTTTCTTT. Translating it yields CASSVRGGNTEAFF.

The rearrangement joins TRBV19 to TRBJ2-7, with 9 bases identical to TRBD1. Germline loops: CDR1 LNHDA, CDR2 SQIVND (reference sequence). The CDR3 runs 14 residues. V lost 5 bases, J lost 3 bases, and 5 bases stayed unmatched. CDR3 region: CASSGSGQGYEQYF. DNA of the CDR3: TGTGCCAGTAGTGGTTCGGGACAGGGCTACGAGCAGTACTTC. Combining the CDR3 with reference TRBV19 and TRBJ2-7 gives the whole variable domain DGGITQSPKYLFRKEGQNVTLSCEQNLNHDAMYWYRQDPGQGLRLIYYSQIVNDFQKGDIAEGYSVSREKKESFPLTVTSAQKNPTAFYLCASSGSGQGYEQYFGPGTRLTVT.

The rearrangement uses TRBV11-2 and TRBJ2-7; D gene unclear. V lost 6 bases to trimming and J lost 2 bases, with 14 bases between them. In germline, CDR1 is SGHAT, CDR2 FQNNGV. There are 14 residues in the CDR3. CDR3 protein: CASSPPAKPYEQYF. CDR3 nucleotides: TGTGCCAGCAGTCCCCCGGCTAAACCCTACGAGCAGTACTTC.

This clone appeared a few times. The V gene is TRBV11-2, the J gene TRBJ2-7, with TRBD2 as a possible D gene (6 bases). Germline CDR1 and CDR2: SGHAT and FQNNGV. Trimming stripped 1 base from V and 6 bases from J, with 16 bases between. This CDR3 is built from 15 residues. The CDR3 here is CASSLVRGSLTEQYF. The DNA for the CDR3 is TGTGCCAGCAGCTTAGTTCGGGGGTCGTTGACCGAGCAGTACTTC.

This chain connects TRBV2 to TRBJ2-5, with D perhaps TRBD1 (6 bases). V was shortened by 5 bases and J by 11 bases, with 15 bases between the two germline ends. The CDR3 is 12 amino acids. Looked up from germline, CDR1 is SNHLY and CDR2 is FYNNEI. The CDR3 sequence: CASSRTEGEQYF. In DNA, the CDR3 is TGTGCCAGCAGTAGGACAGAAGGAGAGCAGTACTTC.

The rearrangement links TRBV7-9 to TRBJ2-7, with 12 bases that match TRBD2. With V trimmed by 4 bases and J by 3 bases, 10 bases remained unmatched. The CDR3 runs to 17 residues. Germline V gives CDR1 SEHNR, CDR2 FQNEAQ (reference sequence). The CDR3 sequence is CASSSTSGTSGYYEQYF. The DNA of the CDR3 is TGTGCCAGCAGCTCAACGTCCGGGACTAGCGGGTACTACGAGCAGTACTTC.

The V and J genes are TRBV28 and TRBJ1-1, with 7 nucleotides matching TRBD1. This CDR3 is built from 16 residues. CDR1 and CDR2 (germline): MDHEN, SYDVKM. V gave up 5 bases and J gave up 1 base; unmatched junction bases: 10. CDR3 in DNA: TGTGCCAGCAGTCTACATCCGACAGGGAAGAACACTGAAGCTTTCTTT. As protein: CASSLHPTGKNTEAFF.

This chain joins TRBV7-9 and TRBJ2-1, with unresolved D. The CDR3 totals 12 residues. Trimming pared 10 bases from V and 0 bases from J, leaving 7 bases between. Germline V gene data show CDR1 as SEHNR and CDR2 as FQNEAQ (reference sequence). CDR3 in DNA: TGTGCCATTCAAAGCTCCTACAATGAGCAGTTCTTC. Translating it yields CAIQSSYNEQFF.

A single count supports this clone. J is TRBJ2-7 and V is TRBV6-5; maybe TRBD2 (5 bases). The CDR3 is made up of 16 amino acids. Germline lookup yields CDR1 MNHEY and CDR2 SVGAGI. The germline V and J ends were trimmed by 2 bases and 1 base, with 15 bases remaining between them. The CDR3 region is CASSYLSRGLSYEQYF. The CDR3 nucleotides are TGTGCCAGCAGTTACCTCTCCCGGGGTTTATCCTACGAGCAGTACTTC.

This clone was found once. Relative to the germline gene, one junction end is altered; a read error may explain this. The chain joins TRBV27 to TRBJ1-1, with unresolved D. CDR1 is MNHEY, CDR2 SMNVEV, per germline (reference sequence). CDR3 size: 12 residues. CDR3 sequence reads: CASSLMGESITF. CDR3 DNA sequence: TGTGCCAGCAGTTTAATGGGAGAGTCAATCACCTTT.

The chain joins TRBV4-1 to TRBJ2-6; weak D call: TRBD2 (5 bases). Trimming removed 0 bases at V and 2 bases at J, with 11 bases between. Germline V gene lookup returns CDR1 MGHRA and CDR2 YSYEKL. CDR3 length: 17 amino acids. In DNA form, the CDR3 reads TGCGCCAGCAGCCAAGACCCGGAGGTCGCTGGGGCCAACGTCCTGACTTTC. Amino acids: CASSQDPEVAGANVLTF.